This T cell receptor beta chain originates from a study of response to subunit inactivated influenza vaccine. Each CDR3 protein gets one entry after TCRdb re-called the RT-PCR reads with MiXCR. This sample has 200,000 to 250,000 distinct CDR3 sequences, with 9% to 15% found just once. The sequence came from a man aged 45-65 years who received an inactivated influenza vaccine. The specimen comprised non-naive T cells sorted from PBMCs, sampled around 15 days before vaccination.

CDR3 amino acids: CSARGLAGGSYEQYF. Written as DNA, the CDR3 is TGCAGTGCTAGGGGATTAGCGGGGGGGTCCTACGAGCAGTACTTC. The chain links TRBV20-1 to TRBJ2-7; 11 bases agree with TRBD2. V trimming: 3 bases; J trimming: 1 base; junction bases outside the gene matches: 5. The length of the CDR3 is 15 residues. Germline V gene sequence: CDR1 DFQATT, CDR2 SNEGSKA (reference sequence).